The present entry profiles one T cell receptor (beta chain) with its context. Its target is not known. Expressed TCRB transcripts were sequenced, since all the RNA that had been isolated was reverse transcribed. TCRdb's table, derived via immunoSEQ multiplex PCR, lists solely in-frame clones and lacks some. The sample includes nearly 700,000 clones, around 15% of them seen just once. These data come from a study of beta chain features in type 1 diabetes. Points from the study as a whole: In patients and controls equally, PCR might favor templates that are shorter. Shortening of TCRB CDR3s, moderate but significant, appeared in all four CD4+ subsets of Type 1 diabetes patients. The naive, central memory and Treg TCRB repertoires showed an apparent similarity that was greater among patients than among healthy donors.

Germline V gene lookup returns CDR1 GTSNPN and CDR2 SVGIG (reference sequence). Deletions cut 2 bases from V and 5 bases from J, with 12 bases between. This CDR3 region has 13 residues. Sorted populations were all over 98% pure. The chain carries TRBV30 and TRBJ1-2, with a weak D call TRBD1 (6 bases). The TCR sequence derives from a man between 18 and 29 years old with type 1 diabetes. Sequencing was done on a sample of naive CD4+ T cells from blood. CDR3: CAWSMDSSYGYTF. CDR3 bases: TGTGCCTGGAGTATGGACAGTTCGTATGGCTACACCTTC.